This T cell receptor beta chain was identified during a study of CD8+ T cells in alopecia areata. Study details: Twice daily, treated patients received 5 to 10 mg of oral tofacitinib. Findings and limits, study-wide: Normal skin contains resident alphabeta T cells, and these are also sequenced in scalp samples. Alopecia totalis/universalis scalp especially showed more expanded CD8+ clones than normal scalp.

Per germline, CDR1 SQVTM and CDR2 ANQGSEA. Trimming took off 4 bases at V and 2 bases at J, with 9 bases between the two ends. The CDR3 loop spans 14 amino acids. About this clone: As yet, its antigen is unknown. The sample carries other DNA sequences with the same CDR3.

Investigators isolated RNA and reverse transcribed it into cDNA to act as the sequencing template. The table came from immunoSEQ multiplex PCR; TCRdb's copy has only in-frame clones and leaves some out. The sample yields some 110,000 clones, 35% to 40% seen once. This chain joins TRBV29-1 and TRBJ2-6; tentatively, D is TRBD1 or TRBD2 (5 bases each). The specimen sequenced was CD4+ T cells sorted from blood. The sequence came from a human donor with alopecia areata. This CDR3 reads CSVGGPAGANVLTF. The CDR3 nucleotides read TGCAGCGTTGGGGGACCCGCTGGGGCCAACGTCCTGACTTTC.